A selection of T cell receptor beta chains follows, all from one sample in a study of cytomegalovirus exposure and HLA in healthy donors. The data were produced by immunoSEQ multiplex PCR, yet TCRdb's version contains in-frame clones alone and is incomplete. Here the sample spans approximately 80,000 clones, 90% to 95% being singletons. Sequencing was done on a sample of PBMCs. The receptors stem from a woman aged 25-40 years in good health and CMV-seronegative. CDR3s include the opening cysteine and the closing phenylalanine or tryptophan. Fields, in order: J gene, V gene, D gene, clone size, CDR3 protein, CDR3 DNA. D genes are given only for firm matches. Clone size appears in some rows only: once, few, many, or a class for an expanded clone.

j_gene: TRBJ2-2; v_gene: TRBV5-6; d_gene: NA; abundance: NA; CDR3aa: CASSKDNKRNTGELFF; CDR3nt: TGTGCCAGCAGCAAGGACAACAAGAGAAACACCGGGGAGCTGTTTTTT
j_gene: TRBJ2-1; v_gene: TRBV5-1; d_gene: TRBD2; abundance: NA; CDR3aa: CASSWGLEQFF; CDR3nt: TGCGCCAGCAGCTGGGGACTAGAGCAGTTCTTC
j_gene: TRBJ2-1; v_gene: TRBV7-9; d_gene: TRBD1; abundance: NA; CDR3aa: CASSLGGRGLGEQFF; CDR3nt: TGTGCCAGCAGCTTAGGTGGCAGGGGGCTTGGTGAGCAGTTCTTC
j_gene: TRBJ1-1; v_gene: TRBV2; d_gene: NA; abundance: NA; CDR3aa: CASSPGRKNTEAFF; CDR3nt: TGTGCCAGCAGTCCGGGGAGAAAGAACACTGAAGCTTTCTTT
j_gene: TRBJ1-5; v_gene: TRBV7-8; d_gene: TRBD1; abundance: NA; CDR3aa: CASSLAQGTGVQPQHF; CDR3nt: TGTGCCAGCAGCTTAGCCCAGGGGACAGGGGTCCAGCCCCAGCATTTT
j_gene: TRBJ2-3; v_gene: TRBV9; d_gene: TRBD2; abundance: NA; CDR3aa: CASSVGLAGAGDTQYF; CDR3nt: TGTGCCAGCAGCGTAGGGCTAGCGGGGGCCGGGGATACGCAGTATTTT
j_gene: TRBJ1-1; v_gene: TRBV19; d_gene: NA; abundance: NA; CDR3aa: CASSISPNTEAFF; CDR3nt: TGTGCCAGTAGTATTAGTCCTAACACTGAAGCTTTCTTT
j_gene: TRBJ2-7; v_gene: TRBV30; d_gene: TRBD2; abundance: NA; CDR3aa: CAWSAPLSGRVIYEQYF; CDR3nt: TGTGCCTGGAGTGCACCCCTTAGCGGGAGGGTGATATACGAGCAGTACTTC
j_gene: TRBJ2-2; v_gene: TRBV27; d_gene: NA; abundance: NA; CDR3aa: CASSPGQLITGELFF; CDR3nt: TGTGCCAGCAGCCCCGGACAGCTGATCACCGGGGAGCTGTTTTTT
j_gene: TRBJ1-2; v_gene: TRBV5-1; d_gene: NA; abundance: NA; CDR3aa: CASSLAGYYGYTF; CDR3nt: TGCGCCAGCAGCTTGGCGGGATACTATGGCTACACCTTC
j_gene: TRBJ1-5; v_gene: TRBV28; d_gene: TRBD1; abundance: NA; CDR3aa: CASTYTLDRGGQPQHF; CDR3nt: TGTGCCAGCACCTACACCCTGGACAGGGGGGGTCAGCCCCAGCATTTT
j_gene: TRBJ2-7; v_gene: TRBV29-1; d_gene: NA; abundance: NA; CDR3aa: CSVESGGYEQYF; CDR3nt: TGCAGCGTTGAGTCTGGCGGGTACGAGCAGTACTTC
j_gene: TRBJ1-6; v_gene: TRBV6-5; d_gene: NA; abundance: NA; CDR3aa: CASRSRGGNSPLHF; CDR3nt: TGTGCCAGCAGGTCCAGGGGTGGGAATTCACCCCTCCACTTT
j_gene: TRBJ2-6; v_gene: TRBV7-9; d_gene: NA; abundance: NA; CDR3aa: CASRWAYSGANVLTF; CDR3nt: TGTGCCAGCAGATGGGCCTACTCTGGGGCCAACGTCCTGACTTTC
j_gene: TRBJ2-7; v_gene: TRBV11-2; d_gene: NA; abundance: NA; CDR3aa: CASSPTMGVSYEQYF; CDR3nt: TGTGCCAGCAGCCCAACAATGGGAGTCAGCTACGAGCAGTACTTC
j_gene: TRBJ2-6; v_gene: TRBV7-9; d_gene: NA; abundance: NA; CDR3aa: CASSLAAPSGANVLTF; CDR3nt: TGTGCCAGCAGCTTAGCGGCTCCCTCTGGGGCCAACGTCCTGACTTTC
j_gene: TRBJ2-2; v_gene: TRBV7-7; d_gene: NA; abundance: NA; CDR3aa: CASSLAETAGELFF; CDR3nt: TGTGCTAGCAGCTTAGCAGAAACGGCCGGGGAGCTGTTTTTT
j_gene: TRBJ1-6; v_gene: TRBV28; d_gene: NA; abundance: NA; CDR3aa: CASSRTHRNNSPLHF; CDR3nt: TGTGCCAGCAGTAGGACACACCGGAATAATTCACCCCTCCACTTT
j_gene: TRBJ1-1; v_gene: TRBV18; d_gene: NA; abundance: NA; CDR3aa: CASSIQGLNTEAFF; CDR3nt: TGTGCCAGCTCAATACAGGGACTGAACACTGAAGCTTTCTTT
j_gene: TRBJ1-5; v_gene: TRBV19; d_gene: TRBD1; abundance: NA; CDR3aa: CASSIGRQGDSQPQHF; CDR3nt: TGTGCCAGTAGTATAGGAAGACAGGGTGACAGTCAGCCCCAGCATTTT
j_gene: TRBJ1-1; v_gene: TRBV5-1; d_gene: NA; abundance: once; CDR3aa: CASSSEDSSQNTEAFF; CDR3nt: TGCGCCAGCAGCTCTGAAGACAGTTCGCAGAACACTGAAGCTTTCTTT
j_gene: TRBJ1-5; v_gene: TRBV6-5; d_gene: TRBD1; abundance: NA; CDR3aa: CASRTGGESQPQHF; CDR3nt: TGTGCCAGCAGGACAGGGGGCGAGAGTCAGCCCCAGCATTTT
j_gene: TRBJ1-2; v_gene: TRBV6-6; d_gene: TRBD1; abundance: once; CDR3aa: CASREGTAGGYGYTF; CDR3nt: TGTGCCAGCAGGGAAGGGACAGCCGGTGGCTATGGCTACACCTTC
j_gene: TRBJ2-7; v_gene: TRBV2; d_gene: NA; abundance: NA; CDR3aa: CASGGGRYEQYF; CDR3nt: TGTGCCAGCGGAGGGGGCCGCTACGAGCAGTACTTC
j_gene: TRBJ1-5; v_gene: TRBV15; d_gene: TRBD1; abundance: NA; CDR3aa: CATSGDRVQPQHF; CDR3nt: TGTGCCACCAGCGGCGACAGGGTTCAGCCCCAGCATTTT
j_gene: TRBJ2-2; v_gene: TRBV7-2; d_gene: TRBD2; abundance: NA; CDR3aa: CASSRGGVAGELFF; CDR3nt: TGTGCCAGCAGCCGGGGGGGAGTGGCCGGGGAGCTGTTTTTT
j_gene: TRBJ2-7; v_gene: TRBV7-9; d_gene: TRBD1; abundance: NA; CDR3aa: CASSLAGGTGGAYEQYF; CDR3nt: TGTGCCAGCAGCTTAGCGGGTGGGACAGGGGGCGCGTACGAGCAGTACTTC
j_gene: TRBJ1-4; v_gene: TRBV4-1; d_gene: NA; abundance: NA; CDR3aa: CASGRVAAGLQTNEKLFF; CDR3nt: TGCGCCAGCGGACGGGTCGCGGCAGGGCTCCAAACTAATGAAAAACTGTTTTTT
j_gene: TRBJ2-5; v_gene: TRBV5-4; d_gene: TRBD2; abundance: NA; CDR3aa: CASSLGGTSGLQETQYF; CDR3nt: TGTGCCAGCAGCTTGGGGGGGACTAGCGGACTCCAAGAGACCCAGTACTTC
j_gene: TRBJ2-2; v_gene: TRBV5-4; d_gene: NA; abundance: NA; CDR3aa: CASSLVGQHTGELFF; CDR3nt: TGTGCCAGCAGCTTGGTAGGACAACACACCGGGGAGCTGTTTTTT
j_gene: TRBJ2-3; v_gene: TRBV5-4; d_gene: TRBD1; abundance: NA; CDR3aa: CASSLDRGVTDTQYF; CDR3nt: TGTGCCAGCAGCCTCGACAGGGGGGTCACAGATACGCAGTATTTT